This T cell receptor (beta chain) was recovered during a study of metastatic and nonmetastatic thyroid tumors. Points from the study as a whole: Relative to benign nodules, malignant thyroid tumors were reportedly characterized by significantly elevated TCR beta diversity in blood and tumor.

This CDR3 spans 14 amino acids. Germline V gene sequence: CDR1 SGHAT, CDR2 FQNNGV. V shed 1 base and J shed 1 base, with 6 bases lying between them. The sample holds many counts of this clone. Its antigen remains unidentified. Nobody among the patients had been given any treatment before thyroid surgery. Per the study methods: CDR3 differences across clinicopathological groups were used to build a distant-metastasis classifier for papillary thyroid cancer. TCRdb redid the clone calls on the PCR reads using MiXCR. TCRdb's processing, not the authors' own work, is the source of the V and J calls. The sample has around 21,000 clones, roughly 20% seen once.

This receptor was taken from a male donor with papillary thyroid cancer or a benign thyroid nodule (not recorded which). Some clones in this sample may be carry-over from other donors' samples. Sequencing input: tumor tissue. The rearrangement uses TRBV11-2 and TRBJ2-3; D is unclear. CDR3 nucleotides: TGTGCCAGCAGCTTAGGGAGTGGCACAGATACGCAGTATTTT. It translates to CASSLGSGTDTQYF.